The present T cell receptor (beta chain) was sequenced within a study of patients and donors after allogeneic stem cell transplantation. From the RT-PCR reads, TCRdb called clonotypes with MiXCR, one entry per CDR3 protein. Of about 230,000 distinct CDR3 sequences listed, 13% to 15% are singletons. This clonotype was counted between two and nine times. The length of the CDR3 is 16 residues. From germline, CDR1 is SGHTA and CDR2 FQGNSA. J lost 5 bases, V lost 1 base, and 5 bases had no gene match. This TCR came from a human donor who was either an allogeneic HSCT recipient or a stem cell or donor lymphocyte infusion donor (not recorded which). It is not recorded whose cells these are; they may come from a transplant donor. The rearrangement uses TRBV7-2 and TRBJ2-1; 10 bases align to TRBD2. Sequencing was carried out using blood, either unsorted or a sorted T cell fraction (not recorded which). The CDR3 nucleotides read TGTGCCAGCAGCTTAGGGGTAGCGGGGGGAAACAATGAGCAGTTCTTC. It codes for CASSLGVAGGNNEQFF.